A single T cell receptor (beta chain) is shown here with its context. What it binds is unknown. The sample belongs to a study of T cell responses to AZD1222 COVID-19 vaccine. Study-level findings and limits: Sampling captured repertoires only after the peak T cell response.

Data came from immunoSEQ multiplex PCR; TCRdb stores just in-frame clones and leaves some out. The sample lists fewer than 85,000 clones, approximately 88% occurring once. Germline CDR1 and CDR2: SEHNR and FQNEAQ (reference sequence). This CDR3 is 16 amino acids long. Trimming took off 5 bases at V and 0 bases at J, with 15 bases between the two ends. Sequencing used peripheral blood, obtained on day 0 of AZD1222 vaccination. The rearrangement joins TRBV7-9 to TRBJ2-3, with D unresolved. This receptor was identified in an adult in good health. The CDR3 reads CASSPTRAASTDTQYF. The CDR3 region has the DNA TGTGCCAGCAGCCCCACCCGCGCAGCTAGCACAGATACGCAGTATTTT.